This T cell receptor (beta chain) comes out of a study of shared clonotypes between healthy human individuals. Overall study results and limits: Owing to a small donor count, the genetic and exposure-history diversity represented was limited.

Negatively enriched CD4+ T cells were divided by CD45RA into naive and memory. Germline lookup yields CDR1 MNHNY and CDR2 SVGAGI (reference sequence). The CDR3 spans 13 residues. The V and J ends lost 4 bases and 8 bases, in that order; junction bases with no gene match: 7. Produced via immunoSEQ multiplex PCR; TCRdb's table is partial and in-frame only. This table has some 1.4 million clones, approximately 96% appearing once. On this clone itself: Its antigen is not identified.

The clonotype originates from a man aged 25 to 45 in good health. The specimen sequenced was naive CD4+ T cells sorted from blood. This sample's subset: CD45RA+ positively selected. The chain joins TRBV6-6 to TRBJ1-2, with 7 bases matching TRBD1. This CDR3 is CASSSRQGPGYTF. The CDR3, as DNA: TGTGCCAGCAGTTCCCGACAGGGACCAGGCTACACCTTC.